What follows are 25 T cell receptor beta chains derived from one specimen sequenced in a study of blood T cell repertoires in COVID-19. The repertoire was sequenced with immunoSEQ multiplex PCR; TCRdb's copy has only in-frame clones and lacks some. Among around 140,000 clones, roughly 90% were seen once, and the ten largest hold about 2%. The material sequenced was peripheral blood. These receptors were collected from a man between 65 and 85 years old with active COVID-19.

The V and J genes are TRBV11-2 and TRBJ2-2, with D perhaps TRBD1 (5 bases). Per the germline V gene, CDR1 is SGHAT and CDR2 is FQNNGV. V was shortened by 1 base and J by 8 bases, with 11 bases between the two germline ends. The CDR3 is made up of 14 amino acids. CDR3 amino acids: CASSLGRVEGELFF. The DNA of the CDR3 is TGTGCCAGCAGCTTAGGCAGGGTAGAGGGGGAGCTGTTTTTT.

Concerning this clone itself: Compared with germline, one end of the junction differs, possibly owing to a read error. The DNA for the CDR3 is TGTGCCAGCAGGGAAGAAACCGGGACAGCTGTTTACGAGCAGTACTTC. This translates into CASREETGTAVYEQYF. This chain uses TRBV6-1 with TRBJ2-7, with TRBD1 identical over 7 bases. The germline CDR1 and CDR2 sequences are MNHNS and SASEGT. The CDR3 runs to 16 residues.

This sequence joins TRBV30 and TRBJ1-2, with 7 bases fitting TRBD1. Per germline, CDR1 GTSNPN and CDR2 SVGIG (reference sequence). After removal of 4 bases from V and 2 bases from J, the junction contained 7 bases not matched to a gene. The CDR3 totals 14 residues. CDR3 amino acids: CAWTRQGINYGYTF. CDR3 DNA: TGTGCCTGGACAAGACAGGGAATAAACTATGGCTACACCTTC.

In its sample, this clone was seen once. V is TRBV5-4 and J is TRBJ2-1; perhaps TRBD2 as D (7 bases). Trimming took off 4 bases at V and 8 bases at J, with 22 bases between the two ends. The CDR3 is 16 amino acids. CDR1 is SGHNT, CDR2 YYREEE, per germline (reference sequence). CDR3 nucleotides: TGTGCCAGCAGCATAGGGGGGGACTTCCCCGACGATGAGCAGTTCTTC. Its protein product is CASSIGGDFPDDEQFF.

The J gene is TRBJ1-5, the V gene TRBV6-1, with 11 bases identical to TRBD1. The trim removed 4 bases at V and 7 bases at J, leaving 9 bases unmatched. CDR1 is MNHNS and CDR2 is SASEGT in the germline V gene. The CDR3 contains 16 residues. CDR3 region: CASSAGPGQGEQPQHF. The CDR3 DNA sequence: TGTGCCAGCAGTGCGGGGCCGGGACAGGGGGAGCAGCCCCAGCATTTT.

This clone is a singleton in its sample. The rearrangement joins TRBV6-5 to TRBJ2-2, with TRBD2 matching over 8 bases. CDR3 length: 12 amino acids. V lost 11 bases to trimming and J lost 7 bases; unmatched junction nucleotides: 6. Germline V lookup: CDR1 MNHEY, CDR2 SVGAGI. The CDR3 DNA reads TGTGCCGCCGGACTAGCCGACGGGGAGCTGTTTTTT. It codes for CAAGLADGELFF.

The V gene is TRBV7-2, the J gene TRBJ2-2; 11 bases map to TRBD1. The CDR3 totals 15 residues. Trimming removed 8 bases from V and 4 bases from J; junction bases left unmatched: 6. Germline loops: CDR1 SGHTA, CDR2 FQGNSA. CDR3 bases: TGTGCCAGCCGCCGGACAGGGGGCGGCACCGGGGAGCTGTTTTTT. Protein: CASRRTGGGTGELFF.

This clone has a handful of counts. The V and J genes are TRBV5-8 and TRBJ2-3; 12 positions agree with TRBD2. After removal of 6 bases from V and 1 base from J, the junction contained 18 bases not matched to a gene. The CDR3 sequence is 20 residues long. Germline CDR1 is SGHTS and CDR2 is YDEGEE. The CDR3 sequence: CASIVGKVLAGGIGTDTQYF. DNA for the CDR3: TGTGCCAGCATCGTCGGCAAGGTACTAGCGGGAGGAATCGGCACAGATACGCAGTATTTT.

The genes are TRBV19 and TRBJ1-1, with 8 bases matching TRBD1. This CDR3 has 17 residues. With 5 bases clipped from V and 4 bases from J, the junction kept 15 bases outside the gene matches. Germline V gene lookup returns CDR1 LNHDA and CDR2 SQIVND (reference sequence). The CDR3 protein is CASSPPLGQEKTTEAFF. The CDR3 DNA follows: TGTGCCAGTAGTCCACCTTTGGGACAGGAAAAGACCACTGAAGCTTTCTTT.

On this clone itself: Other DNA sequences from this sample encode an identical CDR3 as well. The chain carries TRBV19 and TRBJ2-1; 10 nucleotides match TRBD2. With 4 bases clipped from V and 4 bases from J, the junction kept 4 bases outside the gene matches. Germline values: CDR1 LNHDA, CDR2 SQIVND (reference sequence). This CDR3 is 15 amino acids long. For the CDR3, the DNA is TGTGCCAGTAGTACCGGGACTAGCGTTTACAATGAGCAGTTCTTC. Translation gives CASSTGTSVYNEQFF.

The chain employs TRBV5-1 and TRBJ2-7, with D possibly matching TRBD2 (5 bases). CDR1 and CDR2 from the germline V gene are SGHRS and YFSETQ. This CDR3 is 14 amino acids long. V shed 0 bases and J shed 0 bases, with 7 bases lying between them. CDR3 coding DNA: TGCGCCAGCAGCTTGGGGGAGAACTCCTACGAGCAGTACTTC. The encoded protein is CASSLGENSYEQYF.

V gene TRBV5-1 combines with J gene TRBJ2-5; TRBD2 aligns across 10 bases. J was trimmed by 5 bases and V by 7 bases; bases with no gene match: 11. Germline CDR1 and CDR2: SGHRS and YFSETQ. There are 15 residues in the CDR3. In nucleotides, the CDR3 is TGCGCCAGCTCCCCGGCTAGCGGGAGTGACGAGACCCAGTACTTC. Encoded protein: CASSPASGSDETQYF.

The chain joins TRBV5-1 to TRBJ1-4; possibly TRBD1 for D (5 bases). The germline V and J ends were trimmed by 4 bases and 4 bases, with 11 bases remaining between them. Germline CDR1 and CDR2: SGHRS and YFSETQ. The CDR3 runs 14 residues. CDR3 protein: CASSPRGLNEKLFF. DNA for the CDR3: TGCGCCAGCAGCCCCCGGGGACTTAATGAAAAACTGTTTTTT.

The chain is built from TRBV30 and TRBJ2-1, with D unresolved. V was trimmed by 5 bases and J by 2 bases, leaving 10 bases between them. CDR3 length equals 13 residues. Germline CDR1 GTSNPN, CDR2 SVGIG (reference sequence). CDR3 residues: CAWEARTYNEQFF. CDR3 DNA: TGTGCCTGGGAAGCCAGGACCTACAATGAGCAGTTCTTC.

V and J are TRBV18 and TRBJ2-1; 7 bases fit TRBD2. The CDR3 is 15 residues long. The V gene's germline CDR1 is KGHSH and CDR2 LQKENI. V lost 3 bases, J lost 6 bases, and 8 bases stayed unmatched. The CDR3 loop is CASSPSLAELNEQFF. CDR3 in DNA: TGTGCCAGCTCACCCTCCCTAGCGGAGCTCAATGAGCAGTTCTTC.

The J gene is TRBJ2-1, the V gene TRBV7-6; D uncertain. Trimming removed 2 bases at V and 6 bases at J, with 17 bases between. CDR1 is SGHVS and CDR2 is FNYEAQ in the germline V gene. This CDR3 has 16 amino acids. This CDR3 reads CASSLFGGGNFNEQFF. CDR3 nucleotides: TGTGCCAGCAGCTTATTTGGCGGCGGAAATTTCAATGAGCAGTTCTTC.

V gene TRBV12-3 or TRBV12-4 combines with J gene TRBJ1-1, with D possibly TRBD1 on 5 matching bases. This CDR3 contains 12 residues. The V end lost 8 bases, the J end lost 6 bases, and 13 bases lay between the germline ends. The DNA for the CDR3 is TGTGCCAGCCGTGGGCGGGGCTCTGAAGCTTTCTTT. This codes for CASRGRGSEAFF.

The V gene is TRBV19, the J gene TRBJ2-7; 7 positions agree with TRBD1. The length of the CDR3 is 15 residues. Trimming removed 3 bases from V and 3 bases from J; junction bases left unmatched: 8. Germline CDR1 is LNHDA and CDR2 is SQIVND (reference sequence). CDR3 sequence: CASSITGDRIYEQYF. CDR3 DNA sequence: TGTGCCAGTAGTATTACAGGGGATAGGATCTACGAGCAGTACTTC.

CDR3 sequence (DNA): TGTGCCAGCAGCCCGGGGGGGGCAGCTAACTATGGCTACACCTTC. Translated: CASSPGGAANYGYTF. The V and J genes are TRBV9 and TRBJ1-2; possibly TRBD1 for D (6 bases). This CDR3 comprises 15 residues. Germline V gene lookup returns CDR1 SGDLS and CDR2 YYNGEE. The V and J ends lost 4 bases and 0 bases respectively, with 13 bases between them.

CDR3 protein: CASSPLTGTGGYEQYF. The CDR3 DNA follows: TGTGCCAGCTCACCCCTGACCGGGACAGGGGGGTACGAGCAGTACTTC. V gene TRBV18 combines with J gene TRBJ2-7; 11 bases agree with TRBD1. The CDR3 covers 16 residues. V was pared by 3 bases and J by 4 bases, with 8 bases of the junction left unmatched. Germline CDR1 reads KGHSH; CDR2 reads LQKENI.

V gene TRBV5-1 combines with J gene TRBJ2-3, with 10 bases aligning to TRBD1. The junction had 4 bases not matched to a gene; V was cut back by 3 bases and J by 6 bases. The CDR3 sequence is 14 residues long. CDR1 and CDR2 (germline): SGHRS, YFSETQ. CDR3: CASSWGTGEDTQYF. In DNA, the CDR3 is TGCGCCAGCAGCTGGGGGACAGGGGAGGATACGCAGTATTTT. The variable domain in full, with the rest retrieved from reference TRBV5-1 and TRBJ2-3, is KAGVTQTPRYLIKTRGQQVTLSCSPISGHRSVSWYQQTPGQGLQFLFEYFSETQRNKGNFPGRFSGRQFSNSRSEMNVSTLELGDSALYLCASSWGTGEDTQYFGPGTRLTVL.

The chain recombines TRBV12-3 or TRBV12-4 with TRBJ1-1; no firm D call. The CDR3 has 12 amino acids. Trimming removed 3 bases from V and 6 bases from J, with 8 bases in between. The CDR3 DNA is TGTGCCAGCAGTTTCAGTGGCTCTGAAGCTTTCTTT. Amino acids: CASSFSGSEAFF.

The chain is built from TRBV4-2 and TRBJ2-3; the D gene is possibly TRBD1 (5 bases). CDR3 size: 14 residues. Germline lookup yields CDR1 LGHNA and CDR2 YNFKEQ. Trimming removed 0 bases from V and 14 bases from J, with 18 bases in between. In nucleotides, the CDR3 is TGTGCCAGCAGCCAAGATGTAGGAGCTAGGGGTCGGTATTTT. This encodes CASSQDVGARGRYF.

This sequence joins TRBV28 and TRBJ2-7; TRBD1 matches at 8 bases. This CDR3 has 15 residues. V trimming: 2 bases; J trimming: 2 bases; junction bases outside the gene matches: 5. Germline CDR1 reads MDHEN; CDR2 reads SYDVKM. The CDR3 protein is CASSLIDRGTYEQYF. The CDR3 DNA reads as TGTGCCAGCAGTTTAATCGACAGGGGCACCTACGAGCAGTACTTC.

This chain links TRBV28 with TRBJ2-2; 7 nucleotides match TRBD2. From germline, CDR1 is MDHEN and CDR2 SYDVKM. This CDR3 spans 13 amino acids. V was clipped by 10 bases and J by 4 bases; unmatched bases: 6. In DNA, the CDR3 is TGTGCCAAGCGGGGTGGAGGCACCGGGGAGCTGTTTTTT. Amino acids: CAKRGGGTGELFF.